This TCR beta chain was documented in a study of T cell repertoires in cytomegalovirus infection. The wider study: It can be stated that public TCR beta signatures indicated CMV infection as well as a matching HLA type. Study results and caveats: The cumulative frequency of public TCR beta families distinguished individuals who carried CMV together with the relevant HLA.

TCRdb passed the reads through MiXCR, listing each CDR3 protein once. Of 200,000 to 300,000 distinct CDR3 sequences in the sample, about 5.9% were seen once. The CDR3 is 16 amino acids. V was pared by 5 bases and J by 6 bases, with 11 bases of the junction left unmatched. Germline CDR1 is MDHEN and CDR2 is SYDVKM. This clonotype has a count of ten or more. Antigen: not known. The chain recombines TRBV28 with TRBJ2-3; 10 bases line up with TRBD1. Source material: PBMCs. The receptor's source is a human donor in good health (CMV status not recorded). Some clones in this sample may be carry-over from other donors' samples. CDR3 in amino acids: CASSTEGQGIEDTQYF. The CDR3 nucleotides read TGTGCCAGCAGTACAGAGGGACAGGGGATTGAGGATACGCAGTATTTT.